This T cell receptor beta chain was identified during a study of cytomegalovirus exposure and HLA in healthy donors. Unmatched junction bases numbered 4, after V lost 0 bases and J lost 5 bases. Germline assignment: CDR1 ENHRY and CDR2 SYGVKD. The CDR3 has 15 residues. Use of 60 Vbeta and 13 Jbeta primers characterized the PCR. TCRdb's table, derived via immunoSEQ multiplex PCR, lists solely in-frame clones and lacks some. Its clone listing holds some 180,000 clones. The chain links TRBV10-3 to TRBJ1-1; 9 bases line up with TRBD1. The specimen was PBMCs. The clonotype was recovered from a man between 25 and 39 years old in good health and CMV-seronegative. The CDR3 protein is CAISESGTGLTEAFF. The CDR3, as DNA: TGTGCCATCAGTGAGTCCGGGACAGGGCTTACTGAAGCTTTCTTT.